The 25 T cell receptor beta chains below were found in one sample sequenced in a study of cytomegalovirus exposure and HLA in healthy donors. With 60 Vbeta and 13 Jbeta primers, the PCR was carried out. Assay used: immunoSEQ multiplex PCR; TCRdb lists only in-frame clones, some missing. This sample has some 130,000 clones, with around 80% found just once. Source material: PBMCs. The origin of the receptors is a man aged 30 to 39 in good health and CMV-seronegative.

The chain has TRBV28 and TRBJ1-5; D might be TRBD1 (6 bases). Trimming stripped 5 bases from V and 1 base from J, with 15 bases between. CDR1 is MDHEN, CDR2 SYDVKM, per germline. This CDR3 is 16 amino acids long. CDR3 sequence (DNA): TGTGCCAGCAGTCAAACAGGGTTCGTAAGCAATCAGCCCCAGCATTTT. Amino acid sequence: CASSQTGFVSNQPQHF. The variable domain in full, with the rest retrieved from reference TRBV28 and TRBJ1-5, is DVKVTQSSRYLVKRTGEKVFLECVQDMDHENMFWYRQDPGLGLRLIYFSYDVKMKEKGDIPEGYSVSREKKERFSLILESASTNQTSMYLCASSQTGFVSNQPQHFGDGTRLSIL.

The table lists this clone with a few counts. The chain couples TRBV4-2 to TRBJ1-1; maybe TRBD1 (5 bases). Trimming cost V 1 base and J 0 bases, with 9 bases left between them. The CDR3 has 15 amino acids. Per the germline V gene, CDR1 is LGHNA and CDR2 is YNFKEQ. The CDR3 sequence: CASSQGAGLNTEAFF. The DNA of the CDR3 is TGTGCCAGCAGCCAAGGGGCAGGGCTGAACACTGAAGCTTTCTTT.

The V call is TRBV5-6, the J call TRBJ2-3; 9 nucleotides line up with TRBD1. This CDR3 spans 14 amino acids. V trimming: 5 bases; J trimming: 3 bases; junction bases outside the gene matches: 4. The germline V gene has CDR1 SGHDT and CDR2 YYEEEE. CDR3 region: CASSGQGKTDTQYF. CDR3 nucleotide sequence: TGTGCCAGCAGTGGACAGGGGAAGACAGATACGCAGTATTTT.

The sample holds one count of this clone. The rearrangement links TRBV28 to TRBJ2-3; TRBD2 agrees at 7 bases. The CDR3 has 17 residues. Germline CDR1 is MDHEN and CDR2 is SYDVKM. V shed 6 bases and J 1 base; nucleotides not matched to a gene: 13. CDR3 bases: TGTGCCAGCAGCTCTGCAGGCGTCCGGGGGGGCACAGATACGCAGTATTTT. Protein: CASSSAGVRGGTDTQYF.

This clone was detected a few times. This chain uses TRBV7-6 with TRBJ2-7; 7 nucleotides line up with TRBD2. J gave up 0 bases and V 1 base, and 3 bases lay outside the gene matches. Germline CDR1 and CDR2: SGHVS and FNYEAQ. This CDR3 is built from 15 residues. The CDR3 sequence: CASSLDGGGSYEQYF. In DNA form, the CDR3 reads TGTGCCAGCAGCTTAGATGGCGGGGGCTCCTACGAGCAGTACTTC. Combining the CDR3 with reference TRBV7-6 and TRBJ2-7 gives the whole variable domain GAGVSQSPRYKVTKRGQDVALRCDPISGHVSLYWYRQALGQGPEFLTYFNYEAQQDKSGLPNDRFSAERPEGSISTLTIQRTEQRDSAMYRCASSLDGGGSYEQYFGPGTRLTVT.

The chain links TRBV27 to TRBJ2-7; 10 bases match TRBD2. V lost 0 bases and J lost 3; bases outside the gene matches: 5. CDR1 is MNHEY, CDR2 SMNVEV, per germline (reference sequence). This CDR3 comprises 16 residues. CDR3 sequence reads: CASSLSKLAGNYEQYF. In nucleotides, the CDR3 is TGTGCCAGCAGTTTATCGAAACTAGCGGGAAACTACGAGCAGTACTTC.

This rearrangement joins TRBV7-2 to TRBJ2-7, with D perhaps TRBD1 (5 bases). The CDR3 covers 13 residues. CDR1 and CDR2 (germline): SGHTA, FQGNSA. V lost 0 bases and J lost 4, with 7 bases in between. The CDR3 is CASSLARGYEQYF. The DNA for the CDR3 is TGTGCCAGCAGCTTAGCTAGGGGTTACGAGCAGTACTTC. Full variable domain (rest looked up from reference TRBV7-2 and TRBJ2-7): GAGVSQSPSNKVTEKGKDVELRCDPISGHTALYWYRQSLGQGLEFLIYFQGNSAPDKSGLPSDRFSAERTGGSVSTLTIQRTQQEDSAVYLCASSLARGYEQYFGPGTRLTVT.

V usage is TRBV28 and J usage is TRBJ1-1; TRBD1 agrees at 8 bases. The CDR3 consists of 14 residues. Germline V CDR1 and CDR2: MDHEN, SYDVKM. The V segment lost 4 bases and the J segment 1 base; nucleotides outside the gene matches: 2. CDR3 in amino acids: CASSSGQENTEAFF. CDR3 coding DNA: TGTGCCAGCAGTTCGGGACAGGAGAACACTGAAGCTTTCTTT.

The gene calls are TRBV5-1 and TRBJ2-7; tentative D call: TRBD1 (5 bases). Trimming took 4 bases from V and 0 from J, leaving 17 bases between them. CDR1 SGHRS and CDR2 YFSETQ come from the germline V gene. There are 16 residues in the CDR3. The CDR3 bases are TGCGCCAGCAGCCCCGGGTGGGGCGGAACCTCCTACGAGCAGTACTTC. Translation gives CASSPGWGGTSYEQYF.

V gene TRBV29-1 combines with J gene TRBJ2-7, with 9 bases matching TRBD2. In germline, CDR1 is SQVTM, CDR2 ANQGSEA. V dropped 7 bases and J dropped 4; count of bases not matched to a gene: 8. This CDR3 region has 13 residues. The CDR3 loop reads CSAVSGRKYEQYF. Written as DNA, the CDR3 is TGCAGCGCCGTCAGCGGGAGGAAATACGAGCAGTACTTC.

CDR3 nucleotide sequence: TGTGCCAGCATCAAGGACAGTTACGTTTATATGAACACTGAAGCTTTCTTT. Translation: CASIKDSYVYMNTEAFF. V and J are TRBV27 and TRBJ1-1; tentatively, D is TRBD1 (6 bases). The CDR3 covers 17 residues. V was shortened by 7 bases and J by 0 bases, with 21 bases between the two germline ends. In germline, CDR1 is MNHEY, CDR2 SMNVEV (reference sequence).

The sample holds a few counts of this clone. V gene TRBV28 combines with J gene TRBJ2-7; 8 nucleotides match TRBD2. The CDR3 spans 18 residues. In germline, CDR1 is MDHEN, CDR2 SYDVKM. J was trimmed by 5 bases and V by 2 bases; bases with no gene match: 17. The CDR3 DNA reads TGTGCCAGCAGTTTAGTAACGGCGGGAGGAACGATTGGGAACGAGCAGTACTTC. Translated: CASSLVTAGGTIGNEQYF.

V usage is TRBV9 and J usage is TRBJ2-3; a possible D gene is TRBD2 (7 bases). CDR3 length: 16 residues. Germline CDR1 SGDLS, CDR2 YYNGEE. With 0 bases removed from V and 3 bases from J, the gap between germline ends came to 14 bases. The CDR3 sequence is CASSVVASGTTDTQYF. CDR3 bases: TGTGCCAGCAGCGTAGTGGCAAGCGGGACAACAGATACGCAGTATTTT.

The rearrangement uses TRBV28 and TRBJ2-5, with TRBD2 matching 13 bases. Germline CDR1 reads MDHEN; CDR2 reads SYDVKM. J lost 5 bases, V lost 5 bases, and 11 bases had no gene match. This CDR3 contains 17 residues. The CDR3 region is CASSGELAGGPGETQYF. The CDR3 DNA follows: TGTGCCAGCAGTGGGGAACTAGCGGGAGGGCCGGGGGAGACCCAGTACTTC.

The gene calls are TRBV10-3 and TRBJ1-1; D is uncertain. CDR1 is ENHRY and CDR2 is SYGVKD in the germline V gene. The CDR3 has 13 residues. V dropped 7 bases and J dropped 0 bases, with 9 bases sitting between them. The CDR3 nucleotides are TGTGCCATCACTGTGAACATGAACACTGAAGCTTTCTTT. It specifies CAITVNMNTEAFF.

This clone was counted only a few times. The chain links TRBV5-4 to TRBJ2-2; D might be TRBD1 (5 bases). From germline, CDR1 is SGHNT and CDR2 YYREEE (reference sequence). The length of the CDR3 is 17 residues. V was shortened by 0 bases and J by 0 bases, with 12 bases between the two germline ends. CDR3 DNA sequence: TGTGCCAGCAGCTTGGATTACAGGCGAACGAACACCGGGGAGCTGTTTTTT. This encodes CASSLDYRRTNTGELFF.

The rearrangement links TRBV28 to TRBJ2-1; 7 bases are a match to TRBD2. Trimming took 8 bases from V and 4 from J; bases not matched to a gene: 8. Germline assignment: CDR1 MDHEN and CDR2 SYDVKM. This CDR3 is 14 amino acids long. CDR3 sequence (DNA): TGTGCCAGCGTCTGGGGGGGGGAGTACAATGAGCAGTTCTTC. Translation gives CASVWGGEYNEQFF.

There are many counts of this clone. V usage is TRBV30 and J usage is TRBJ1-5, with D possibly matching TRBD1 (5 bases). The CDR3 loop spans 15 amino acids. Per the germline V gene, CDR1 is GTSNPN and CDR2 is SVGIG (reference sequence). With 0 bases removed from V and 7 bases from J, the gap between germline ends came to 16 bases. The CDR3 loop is CAWSVRGVGKQPQHF. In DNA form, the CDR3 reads TGTGCCTGGAGTGTACGGGGGGTAGGAAAACAGCCCCAGCATTTT.

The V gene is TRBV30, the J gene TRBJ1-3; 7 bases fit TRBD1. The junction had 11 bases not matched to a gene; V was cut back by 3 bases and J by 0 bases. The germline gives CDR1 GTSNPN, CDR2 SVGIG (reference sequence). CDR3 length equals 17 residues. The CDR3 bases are TGTGCCTGGAGCCTCCCGGGACAGTCGAACTCTGGAAACACCATATATTTT. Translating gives CAWSLPGQSNSGNTIYF.

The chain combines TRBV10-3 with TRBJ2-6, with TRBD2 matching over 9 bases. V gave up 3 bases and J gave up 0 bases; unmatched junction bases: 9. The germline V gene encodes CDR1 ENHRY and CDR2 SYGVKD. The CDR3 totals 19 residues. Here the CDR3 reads CAISEPAGGTNSGANVLTF. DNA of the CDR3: TGTGCCATCAGTGAACCTGCGGGAGGGACCAACTCTGGGGCCAACGTCCTGACTTTC.

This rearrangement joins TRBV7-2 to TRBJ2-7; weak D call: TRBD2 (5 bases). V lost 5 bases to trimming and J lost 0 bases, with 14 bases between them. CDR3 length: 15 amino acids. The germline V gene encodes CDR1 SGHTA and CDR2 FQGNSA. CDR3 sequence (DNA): TGTGCCAGCAGCCCGCGAGGGCTTACCTCCTACGAGCAGTACTTC. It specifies CASSPRGLTSYEQYF.

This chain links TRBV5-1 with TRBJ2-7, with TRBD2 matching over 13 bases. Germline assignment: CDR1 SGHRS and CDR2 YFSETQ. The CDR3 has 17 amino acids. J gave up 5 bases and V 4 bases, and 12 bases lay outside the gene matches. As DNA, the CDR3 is TGCGCCAGCAGCATCGCCTATGGACTAGCGGGAGTAAACGAGCAGTACTTC. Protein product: CASSIAYGLAGVNEQYF.

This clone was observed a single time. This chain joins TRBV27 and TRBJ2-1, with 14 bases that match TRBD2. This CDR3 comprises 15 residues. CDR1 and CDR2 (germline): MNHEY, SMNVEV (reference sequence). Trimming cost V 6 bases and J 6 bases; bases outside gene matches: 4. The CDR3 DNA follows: TGTGCCAGCAGGCAGGGGACTAGCGGGAGCAATGAGCAGTTCTTC. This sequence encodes CASRQGTSGSNEQFF.

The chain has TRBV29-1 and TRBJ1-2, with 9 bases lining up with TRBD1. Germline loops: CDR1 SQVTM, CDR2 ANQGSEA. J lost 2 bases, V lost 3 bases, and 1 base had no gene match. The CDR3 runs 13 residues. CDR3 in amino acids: CSVDGTGNYGYTF. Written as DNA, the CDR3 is TGCAGCGTTGACGGGACAGGGAACTATGGCTACACCTTC.

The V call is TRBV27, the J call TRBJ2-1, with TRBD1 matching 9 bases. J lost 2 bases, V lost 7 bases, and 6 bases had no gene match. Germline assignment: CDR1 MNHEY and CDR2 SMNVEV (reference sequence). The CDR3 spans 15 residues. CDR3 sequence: CASKTRDRAYNEQFF. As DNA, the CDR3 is TGTGCCAGCAAAACCCGGGACAGGGCCTACAATGAGCAGTTCTTC.